Following are 5 T cell receptor beta chains from one sample sequenced in a study of blood T cell repertoires in COVID-19. Measured with immunoSEQ multiplex PCR; TCRdb has only the in-frame clones, and not every one. Seen here are more than 85,000 clones, approximately 82% observed once, and the top ten hold 18%. The sample taken for sequencing was peripheral blood. The receptors were sampled from an older woman with acute or convalescent COVID-19.

CDR3 bases: TGTGCCAGTAGTGGGGCGTCCGGCTACGAGCAGTACTTC. Translating it yields CASSGASGYEQYF. The V call is TRBV19, the J call TRBJ2-7, with a possible D match to TRBD1 (5 bases). The germline V gene has CDR1 LNHDA and CDR2 SQIVND (reference sequence). The CDR3 is made up of 13 amino acids. V was cut by 5 bases and J by 3 bases, with 11 bases left in between.

J is TRBJ1-1 and V is TRBV3-1 (or the pseudogene TRBV3-2); no definite D call. Trimming took 4 bases from V and 2 from J, leaving 14 bases between them. This CDR3 region has 15 residues. The germline V gene has CDR1 LGHDT and CDR2 YNNKEL (reference sequence). CDR3 protein: CASSPKALPNTEAFF. The CDR3, as DNA: TGTGCCAGCAGCCCCAAAGCTTTACCCAACACTGAAGCTTTCTTT.

The chain carries TRBV4-1 and TRBJ2-5, with 9 bases identical to TRBD2. J gave up 4 bases and V 3 bases, and 12 bases lay outside the gene matches. The CDR3 extends over 17 amino acids. The V gene's germline CDR1 is MGHRA and CDR2 YSYEKL. In DNA, the CDR3 is TGCGCCAGCAGCCAGATACCCAGGGCTAGCGGGGTAGAGACCCAGTACTTC. Protein: CASSQIPRASGVETQYF.

The rearrangement links TRBV24-1 to TRBJ2-7, with 7 bases fitting TRBD1. The germline V gene encodes CDR1 KGHDR and CDR2 SFDVKD. The CDR3 runs 12 residues. Trimming removed 5 bases from V and 3 bases from J; junction bases left unmatched: 0. CDR3 DNA sequence: TGTGCCACCAGTGGGGACAGCTACGAGCAGTACTTC. It is translated as CATSGDSYEQYF.

This chain links TRBV28 with TRBJ2-1; 8 positions agree with TRBD2. The CDR3 extends over 14 amino acids. The V gene's germline CDR1 is MDHEN and CDR2 SYDVKM. Unmatched junction bases numbered 8, after V lost 8 bases and J lost 5 bases. The CDR3 nucleotides read TGTGCCAGCCAGAGCGGGAGTGTAAACAATGAGCAGTTCTTC. It codes for CASQSGSVNNEQFF.